These T cell receptor beta chains were read from a single sample in a study of T cell responses to AZD1222 COVID-19 vaccine. Generated by immunoSEQ multiplex PCR, the TCRdb table keeps only in-frame clones and is missing some. The sample lists under 200,000 clones; around nine tenths were seen once. The sample here was peripheral blood, taken 28 days after the second dose of the MenACWY control vaccine. Every receptor here comes from an adult who received the MenACWY meningococcal vaccine as a control. CDR3s include the opening cysteine and the closing phenylalanine or tryptophan. Fields, in order: V gene, D gene, clone size, J gene, CDR3 protein, CDR3 DNA. D genes are given only for firm matches. Rows give clone size only sometimes, using once, few, many, or a class for an expanded clone.

V: TRBV19
D: -
size: -
J: TRBJ1-4
CDR3: CASSAGSRVFF
DNA: TGTGCCAGTAGTGCTGGATCACGGGTGTTTTTT

V: TRBV4-1
D: -
size: -
J: TRBJ1-5
CDR3: CASSQVSGRNQPQHF
DNA: TGCGCCAGCAGCCAAGTTTCGGGACGCAATCAGCCCCAGCATTTT

V: TRBV19
D: -
size: -
J: TRBJ2-7
CDR3: CASSIGTSRYYEQYF
DNA: TGTGCCAGTAGTATAGGTACTAGCCGTTACTACGAGCAGTACTTC

V: TRBV2
D: TRBD1
size: -
J: TRBJ1-3
CDR3: CASKPPGQVGNTIYF
DNA: TGTGCCAGCAAACCCCCCGGACAGGTGGGAAACACCATATATTTT

V: TRBV2
D: -
size: -
J: TRBJ2-7
CDR3: CASRRGSSYEQYF
DNA: TGTGCCAGCCGCCGGGGGAGCTCCTACGAGCAGTACTTC

V: TRBV7-9
D: -
size: -
J: TRBJ2-5
CDR3: CASNAQGPRETQYF
DNA: TGTGCCAGCAACGCCCAAGGGCCTCGGGAGACCCAGTACTTC

V: TRBV5-5
D: -
size: few
J: TRBJ2-7
CDR3: CASSLAPQVRFYEQYF
DNA: TGTGCCAGCAGCTTGGCCCCGCAGGTTAGGTTCTACGAGCAGTACTTC

V: TRBV15
D: -
size: -
J: TRBJ1-1
CDR3: CATSRDGRGSAEAFF
DNA: TGTGCCACCAGCAGAGATGGCAGAGGGTCAGCTGAAGCTTTCTTT

V: TRBV19
D: -
size: -
J: TRBJ1-1
CDR3: CASSVDGYTEAFF
DNA: TGTGCCAGTAGTGTGGACGGATACACTGAAGCTTTCTTT

V: TRBV19
D: -
size: -
J: TRBJ1-5
CDR3: CASNPGGVDQPQHF
DNA: TGTGCCAGTAATCCGGGGGGGGTGGACCAGCCCCAGCATTTT

V: TRBV5-8
D: -
size: -
J: TRBJ1-4
CDR3: CAIRGQGMSMVDEKLFF
DNA: TGTGCCATCCGCGGGCAGGGGATGTCTATGGTTGATGAAAAACTGTTTTTT

V: TRBV7-3
D: -
size: -
J: TRBJ1-3
CDR3: CASSHGGPGNTIYF
DNA: TGTGCCAGCAGCCATGGAGGACCTGGAAACACCATATATTTT

V: TRBV24-1
D: -
size: -
J: TRBJ1-3
CDR3: CATSTGLGNTIYF
DNA: TGTGCCACCAGTACGGGGCTGGGAAACACCATATATTTT

V: TRBV5-4
D: -
size: -
J: TRBJ2-1
CDR3: CASSSPAGDEQFF
DNA: TGTGCCAGCAGCTCCCCTGCAGGGGATGAGCAGTTCTTC

V: TRBV6-1
D: -
size: -
J: TRBJ1-1
CDR3: CASSEVVLTEAFF
DNA: TGTGCCAGCAGTGAAGTGGTCTTGACTGAAGCTTTCTTT

V: TRBV18
D: -
size: once
J: TRBJ1-2
CDR3: CASSPDPYGYTF
DNA: TGTGCCAGCTCACCGGACCCGTATGGCTACACCTTC

V: TRBV7-2
D: -
size: -
J: TRBJ2-7
CDR3: CASSLGINAGAYEQYF
DNA: TGTGCCAGCAGCTTAGGGATTAACGCGGGGGCTTACGAGCAGTACTTC

V: TRBV5-1
D: TRBD1
size: few
J: TRBJ2-7
CDR3: CASSLGTGRMGSYEQYF
DNA: TGCGCCAGCAGCTTGGGGACAGGTAGAATGGGCTCCTACGAGCAGTACTTC

V: TRBV28
D: -
size: -
J: TRBJ1-5
CDR3: CASSLIGQPQHF
DNA: TGTGCCAGCAGTTTAATTGGTCAGCCCCAGCATTTT

V: TRBV2
D: -
size: -
J: TRBJ1-5
CDR3: CASREQGSNQPQHF
DNA: TGTGCCAGCAGAGAGCAGGGTAGCAATCAGCCCCAGCATTTT

V: TRBV30
D: -
size: -
J: TRBJ1-5
CDR3: CAWNPDSNQPQHF
DNA: TGTGCCTGGAATCCAGATAGCAATCAGCCCCAGCATTTT

V: TRBV24-1
D: -
size: -
J: TRBJ2-2
CDR3: CATSDPRNTGELFF
DNA: TGTGCCACCAGTGACCCGCGCAACACCGGGGAGCTGTTTTTT

V: TRBV9
D: -
size: -
J: TRBJ2-1
CDR3: CASSDSNEQFF
DNA: TGTGCCAGCAGCGACAGCAATGAGCAGTTCTTC

V: TRBV12-3/TRBV12-4
D: -
size: -
J: TRBJ2-1
CDR3: CASSLHKEQFF
DNA: TGTGCCAGCAGTTTGCACAAAGAGCAGTTCTTC

V: TRBV5-1
D: TRBD1
size: -
J: TRBJ1-3
CDR3: CASSPTGTAGNTIYF
DNA: TGCGCCAGCAGCCCCACCGGGACAGCCGGAAACACCATATATTTT

V: TRBV28
D: -
size: -
J: TRBJ1-1
CDR3: CASSGDGGQAGAEAFF
DNA: TGTGCCAGCAGTGGGGATGGGGGCCAGGCGGGTGCTGAAGCTTTCTTT

V: TRBV19
D: -
size: -
J: TRBJ1-1
CDR3: CASSTRPNTEAFF
DNA: TGTGCCAGTAGTACACGACCGAACACTGAAGCTTTCTTT

V: TRBV30
D: -
size: -
J: TRBJ2-7
CDR3: CAWSPGRDGEQYF
DNA: TGTGCCTGGAGTCCGGGAAGGGACGGCGAGCAGTACTTC

V: TRBV18
D: TRBD2
size: -
J: TRBJ2-7
CDR3: CASSPVRGSGTYEQYF
DNA: TGTGCCAGCTCCCCGGTTAGGGGTAGCGGGACCTACGAGCAGTACTTC

V: TRBV12-3/TRBV12-4
D: -
size: -
J: TRBJ2-5
CDR3: CASSPIGRETQYF
DNA: TGTGCCAGCAGCCCGATCGGGCGAGAGACCCAGTACTTC

V: TRBV10-3
D: -
size: once
J: TRBJ1-1
CDR3: CAISEPQRGGTSAFF
DNA: TGTGCCATCAGTGAGCCTCAAAGGGGGGGTACGAGCGCTTTCTTT

V: TRBV9
D: -
size: -
J: TRBJ2-1
CDR3: CASSVLFTGDEQFF
DNA: TGTGCCAGCAGCGTTCTATTTACGGGCGATGAGCAGTTCTTC

V: TRBV28
D: -
size: once
J: TRBJ1-1
CDR3: CASTPRGNTEAFF
DNA: TGTGCCAGCACCCCCAGGGGAAACACTGAAGCTTTCTTT

V: TRBV6-2/TRBV6-3
D: -
size: -
J: TRBJ2-1
CDR3: CASSIGVYNEQFF
DNA: TGTGCCAGCAGTATCGGGGTATACAATGAGCAGTTCTTC

V: TRBV30
D: -
size: -
J: TRBJ1-2
CDR3: CAWRPAIQGRDYGYTF
DNA: TGTGCCTGGAGACCCGCAATACAGGGCCGGGACTATGGCTACACCTTC

V: TRBV3-1/TRBV3-2
D: -
size: -
J: TRBJ2-7
CDR3: CASSQDKYEQYF
DNA: TGTGCCAGCAGCCAAGATAAATACGAGCAGTACTTC

V: TRBV6-6
D: -
size: -
J: TRBJ2-2
CDR3: CASSQGLARSGGGELFF
DNA: TGTGCCAGCAGTCAGGGGCTAGCGAGGAGTGGAGGCGGGGAGCTGTTTTTT

V: TRBV2
D: -
size: -
J: TRBJ1-6
CDR3: CASSDPPVSSPLHF
DNA: TGTGCCAGCAGTGACCCCCCCGTGAGTTCACCCCTCCACTTT

V: TRBV7-2
D: -
size: -
J: TRBJ2-5
CDR3: CASSLGSSGTQETQYF
DNA: TGTGCCAGCAGCTTAGGCTCGAGCGGAACCCAAGAGACCCAGTACTTC

V: TRBV7-2
D: -
size: -
J: TRBJ2-2
CDR3: CASSLETGELFF
DNA: TGTGCCAGCAGCTTAGAGACCGGGGAGCTGTTTTTT

V: TRBV6-1
D: -
size: -
J: TRBJ1-2
CDR3: CASSEGRGGDGYTF
DNA: TGTGCCAGCAGTGAAGGTCGAGGGGGTGATGGCTACACCTTC

V: TRBV28
D: TRBD2
size: once
J: TRBJ2-7
CDR3: CASSYEMGLAGSSYEQYF
DNA: TGTGCCAGCAGTTATGAAATGGGACTAGCGGGAAGCTCCTACGAGCAGTACTTC

V: TRBV2
D: TRBD2
size: once
J: TRBJ2-3
CDR3: CARGLAGGGDTQYF
DNA: TGTGCCAGGGGACTAGCGGGAGGTGGGGATACGCAGTATTTT

V: TRBV7-9
D: -
size: -
J: TRBJ1-1
CDR3: CASRAVLNTEAFF
DNA: TGTGCCAGCCGTGCAGTACTGAACACTGAAGCTTTCTTT

V: TRBV28
D: TRBD2
size: -
J: TRBJ2-1
CDR3: CASSLPIAGGRGEQFF
DNA: TGTGCCAGCAGTCTCCCTATAGCGGGAGGGAGAGGGGAGCAGTTCTTC

V: TRBV7-2
D: -
size: once
J: TRBJ2-2
CDR3: CASGRGAGNTGELFF
DNA: TGTGCCAGCGGTCGGGGTGCGGGGAACACCGGGGAGCTGTTTTTT